The T cell receptor beta chain described here comes from a study of T cells in Graves' hyperthyroidism and ophthalmopathy. Study-wide findings and caveats: The authors' 13 V-J model separated ophthalmopathy from stable hyperthyroidism. Model output signaled ophthalmopathy a median 6.5 months ahead of onset.

This clonotype was counted at least ten times. Its target is unknown. Amplification of TCR beta CDR3 regions used RNA as the template. HTBI primers drove first-round RT-PCR of the TCR CDR3. TCRdb ran MiXCR on the multiplex PCR reads and lists one entry per CDR3 protein. The data show 690,000 or so distinct CDR3 sequences, over 15% seen once. The J segment lost 5 bases and the V segment lost 5 bases, leaving 11 bases of the junction unmatched. Germline V gives CDR1 SGHVS, CDR2 FNYEAQ. There are 16 residues in the CDR3. Blood from later-ophthalmopathy patients was taken at first hyperthyroidism diagnosis.

This sequence was found in a woman between 50 and 59 years old with Graves' hyperthyroidism that later progressed to Graves' ophthalmopathy. The sequenced material came from blood. The chain uses TRBV7-6 and TRBJ1-1; 10 nucleotides align to TRBD1. CDR3 protein: CASSARRTGGQTEAFF. CDR3 bases: TGTGCCAGCAGCGCCCGACGGACAGGGGGTCAGACTGAAGCTTTCTTT.